This passage covers 11 T cell receptor beta chains from one sample sequenced in a study of shared clonotypes between healthy human individuals. Method: immunoSEQ multiplex PCR; TCRdb's copy keeps in-frame clones and lacks some. The sample lists a few million clones, roughly 93% seen once, with around 0.4% in the top ten. The sequenced sample consisted of naive CD4+ T cells from PBMCs. Subset described: CD45RA+ positively selected. The origin of the receptors is a man aged 18-30 years in good health. Some clones in this sample may be carry-over from other donors' samples.

The CDR3 is CASSSGTRTYNEQFF. The CDR3 DNA sequence: TGTGCCAGCAGCTCCGGGACTAGAACCTACAATGAGCAGTTCTTC. The chain is built from TRBV7-7 and TRBJ2-1; 8 bases are shared with TRBD2. In germline, CDR1 is SSHAT, CDR2 FNYEAQ (reference sequence). The V segment lost 4 bases and the J segment 2 bases; nucleotides outside the gene matches: 4. This CDR3 has 15 amino acids. Drawing the rest from reference TRBV7-7 and TRBJ2-1, the complete variable domain is GAGVSQSPRYKVTKRGQDVTLRCDPISSHATLYWYQQALGQGPEFLTYFNYEAQPDKSGLPSDRFSAERPEGSISTLTIQRTEQRDSAMYRCASSSGTRTYNEQFFGPGTRLTVL.

This clone was seen only once. This sample also contains other DNA sequences that code for the same CDR3. The J gene is TRBJ1-2, the V gene TRBV7-9; D not certain. Germline-derived CDR1 and CDR2 are SEHNR and FQNEAQ (reference sequence). The CDR3 is made up of 12 amino acids. V was cut by 0 bases and J by 5 bases, with 4 bases left in between. CDR3 sequence: CASSLAAYGYTF. CDR3 coding DNA: TGTGCCAGCAGCTTAGCAGCATATGGCTACACCTTC.

On this clone: Additional DNA sequences in this sample encode the identical CDR3. V usage is TRBV4-1 and J usage is TRBJ2-5; D uncertain. Germline loops: CDR1 MGHRA, CDR2 YSYEKL. V shed 1 base and J shed 2 bases, with 11 bases lying between them. This CDR3 spans 15 amino acids. The CDR3 coding sequence is TGCGCCAGCAGCCAAGTTGGGGTCGTACAAGAGACCCAGTACTTC. Amino acids: CASSQVGVVQETQYF.

The chain recombines TRBV2 with TRBJ1-3; 10 nucleotides match TRBD1. Looked up from germline, CDR1 is SNHLY and CDR2 is FYNNEI. Germline trimming cut 6 bases from V and 8 bases from J; bases unmatched to any gene: 13. This CDR3 comprises 16 residues. As DNA, the CDR3 is TGTGCCAGCAGGATGAGTTCGACAGGGGGCTACGACACCATATATTTT. Its protein product is CASRMSSTGGYDTIYF.

V usage is TRBV28 and J usage is TRBJ1-2; D uncertain. This CDR3 is built from 14 residues. CDR1 MDHEN and CDR2 SYDVKM come from the germline V gene. Trimming stripped 2 bases from V and 2 bases from J, with 9 bases between. The DNA for the CDR3 is TGTGCCAGCAGTTTAATTGCTTCCAACTATGGCTACACCTTC. This translates into CASSLIASNYGYTF.

Regarding this clone: The same CDR3 can be traced to other DNA sequences in this sample. The gene calls are TRBV6-5 and TRBJ2-1, with a tentative D call TRBD1 (6 bases). CDR3 length: 15 residues. V lost 6 bases, J lost 0 bases, and 12 bases lay in between. Germline V gene sequence: CDR1 MNHEY, CDR2 SVGAGI. The CDR3 nucleotides are TGTGCCAGCAGCCAGACAGGAAGCTCCTACAATGAGCAGTTCTTC. Protein: CASSQTGSSYNEQFF.

The J gene is TRBJ1-1, the V gene TRBV7-9; D is unresolved. Trimming removed 5 bases at V and 2 bases at J, with 9 bases between. The CDR3 totals 13 residues. Germline CDR1 SEHNR, CDR2 FQNEAQ (reference sequence). This chain's CDR3 is CASSPMVNTEAFF. DNA of the CDR3: TGTGCCAGCAGCCCGATGGTTAACACTGAAGCTTTCTTT.

The chain uses TRBV28 and TRBJ2-2, with TRBD1 matching 9 bases. With 6 bases clipped from V and 4 bases from J, the junction kept 3 bases outside the gene matches. The CDR3 has 14 residues. Germline V gene data show CDR1 as MDHEN and CDR2 as SYDVKM. CDR3: CASRGTGRTGELFF. CDR3 in DNA: TGTGCCAGCAGAGGGACAGGGCGCACCGGGGAGCTGTTTTTT.

V is TRBV5-8 and J is TRBJ2-1; 11 bases map to TRBD2. The CDR3 spans 20 residues. V shed 1 base and J 0 bases; nucleotides not matched to a gene: 12. From germline, CDR1 is SGHTS and CDR2 YDEGEE. CDR3 nucleotide sequence: TGTGCCAGCAGCTTGTTTGCGCGGACTAGCGGGTCAAGCTCCTACAATGAGCAGTTCTTC. Its translation: CASSLFARTSGSSSYNEQFF.

V gene TRBV9 combines with J gene TRBJ2-7, with D perhaps assigned TRBD1 or TRBD2 (6 bases each). This CDR3 comprises 14 residues. Trimming removed 3 bases from V and 7 bases from J, with 17 bases in between. In germline, CDR1 is SGDLS, CDR2 YYNGEE. The CDR3 is CASSADKGGGEQYF. DNA for the CDR3: TGTGCCAGCAGCGCGGACAAAGGGGGAGGAGAGCAGTACTTC.

V gene TRBV7-2 combines with J gene TRBJ2-1; 11 bases are shared with TRBD1. CDR3 length equals 15 residues. CDR1 SGHTA and CDR2 FQGNSA come from the germline V gene. V shed 0 bases and J 8 bases; nucleotides not matched to a gene: 3. The CDR3 spells CASSLAGTGGYEQFF. The CDR3 DNA is TGTGCCAGCAGCTTAGCGGGGACAGGGGGGTATGAGCAGTTCTTC.